This T cell receptor (beta chain) was recovered during a study of chemoradiotherapy in HPV16-positive cancers. General study results and limits: Candidate HPV-specific clones and E7-related TCR motifs grew in tumor during treatment. For HPV16-positive patients, expanding HPV-responsive T cells associated with longer recurrence-free survival. Only a couple of HPV16-positive patients supplied the functional HPV-specificity definition.

Over chemoradiotherapy, repertoires were sampled more than once. The CDR3 is 12 amino acids. The V end was cut by 1 base, the J end by 5 bases, with 5 bases between. CDR1 is SGHDN, CDR2 FVKESK, per germline. Points on this clone: Its antigen is not known.

Sequenced by immunoSEQ multiplex PCR; TCRdb stores in-frame clones only, minus some. The table includes some 12,000 clones, roughly 89% detected once. The TCR was taken from a human donor with HPV-associated anogenital cancer. The chain employs TRBV14 and TRBJ1-2; D gene unclear. This specimen was collected from a patient who underwent chemoradiotherapy. CDR3 sequence: CASSQGWYGYTF. The CDR3 DNA reads TGTGCCAGCAGCCAAGGATGGTATGGCTACACCTTC.